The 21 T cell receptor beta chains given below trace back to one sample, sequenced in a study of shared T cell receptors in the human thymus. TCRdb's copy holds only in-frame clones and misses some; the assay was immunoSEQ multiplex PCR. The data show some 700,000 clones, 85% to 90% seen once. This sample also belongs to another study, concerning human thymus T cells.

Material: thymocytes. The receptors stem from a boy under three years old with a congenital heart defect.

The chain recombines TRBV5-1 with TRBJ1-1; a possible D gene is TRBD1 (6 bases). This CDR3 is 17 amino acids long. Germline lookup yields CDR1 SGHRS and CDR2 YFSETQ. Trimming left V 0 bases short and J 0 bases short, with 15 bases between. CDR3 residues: CASSLGRGPHLNTEAFF. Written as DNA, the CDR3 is TGCGCCAGCAGCTTGGGCAGGGGACCCCATTTGAACACTGAAGCTTTCTTT.

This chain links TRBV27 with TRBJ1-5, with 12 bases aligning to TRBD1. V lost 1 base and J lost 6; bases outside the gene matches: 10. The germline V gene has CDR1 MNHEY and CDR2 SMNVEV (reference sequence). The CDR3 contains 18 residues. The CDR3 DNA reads TGTGCCAGCAGTTTATTGTCCCCCGGGACAGGGGGCTCTCAGCCCCAGCATTTT. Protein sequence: CASSLLSPGTGGSQPQHF.

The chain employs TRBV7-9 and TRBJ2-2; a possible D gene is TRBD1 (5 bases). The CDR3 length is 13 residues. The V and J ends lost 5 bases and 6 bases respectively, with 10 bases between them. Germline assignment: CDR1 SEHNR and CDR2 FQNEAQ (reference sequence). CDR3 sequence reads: CASSPRVAGELFF. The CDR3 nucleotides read TGTGCCAGCAGCCCCAGGGTTGCCGGGGAGCTGTTTTTT.

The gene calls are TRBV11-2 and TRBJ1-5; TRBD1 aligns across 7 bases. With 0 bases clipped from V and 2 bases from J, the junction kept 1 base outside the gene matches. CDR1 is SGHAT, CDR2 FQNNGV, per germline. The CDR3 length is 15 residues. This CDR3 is CASSLDGTGNQPQHF. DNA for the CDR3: TGTGCCAGCAGCTTAGACGGGACAGGCAATCAGCCCCAGCATTTT.

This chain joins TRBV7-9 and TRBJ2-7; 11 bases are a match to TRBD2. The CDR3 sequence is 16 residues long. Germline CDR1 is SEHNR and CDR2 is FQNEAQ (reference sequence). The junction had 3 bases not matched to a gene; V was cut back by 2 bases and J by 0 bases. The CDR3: CASSLQGLAGSYEQYF. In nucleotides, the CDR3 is TGTGCCAGCAGCTTACAAGGACTAGCGGGCTCCTACGAGCAGTACTTC.

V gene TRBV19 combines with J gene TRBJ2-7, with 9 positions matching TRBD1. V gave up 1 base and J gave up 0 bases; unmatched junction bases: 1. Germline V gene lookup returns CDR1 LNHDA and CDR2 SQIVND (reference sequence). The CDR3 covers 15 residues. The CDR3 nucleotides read TGTGCCAGTAGTATAGGGACAGGGGCCTCCTACGAGCAGTACTTC. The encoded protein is CASSIGTGASYEQYF.

The CDR3 nucleotides are TGTGCCAGCAGCGCGGGCGGGCCGGGCCTACGGAGGTTCAATGAGCAGTTCTTC. It specifies CASSAGGPGLRRFNEQFF. V gene TRBV11-3 combines with J gene TRBJ2-1, with D perhaps TRBD2 (5 bases). This CDR3 is built from 18 residues. Germline loops: CDR1 SGHNT, CDR2 YENEEA. Trimming pared 5 bases from V and 6 bases from J, leaving 26 bases between.

The CDR3 DNA reads as TGTGCCAGCAGTCCCCCCCCCAGACTAGCGGGGTGCACAGATACGCAGTATTTT. It specifies CASSPPPRLAGCTDTQYF. The V gene is TRBV28, the J gene TRBJ2-3; TRBD2 matches 11 bases. J lost 1 base, V lost 5 bases, and 11 bases had no gene match. Germline CDR1 MDHEN, CDR2 SYDVKM. The CDR3 runs 18 residues.

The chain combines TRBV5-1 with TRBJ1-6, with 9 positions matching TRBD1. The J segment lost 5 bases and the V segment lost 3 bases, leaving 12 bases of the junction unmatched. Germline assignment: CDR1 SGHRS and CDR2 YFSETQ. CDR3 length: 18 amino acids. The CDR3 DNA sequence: TGCGCCAGCAGCTGGGGGACAGGGCAGCCCCTAGATAATTCACCCCTCCACTTT. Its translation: CASSWGTGQPLDNSPLHF.

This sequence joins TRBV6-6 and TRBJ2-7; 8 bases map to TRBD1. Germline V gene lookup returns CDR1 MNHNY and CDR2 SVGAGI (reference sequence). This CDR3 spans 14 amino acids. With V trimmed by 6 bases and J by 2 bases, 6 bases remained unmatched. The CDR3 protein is CASRTGTGTYEQYF. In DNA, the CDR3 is TGTGCCAGCAGGACCGGGACAGGAACCTACGAGCAGTACTTC.

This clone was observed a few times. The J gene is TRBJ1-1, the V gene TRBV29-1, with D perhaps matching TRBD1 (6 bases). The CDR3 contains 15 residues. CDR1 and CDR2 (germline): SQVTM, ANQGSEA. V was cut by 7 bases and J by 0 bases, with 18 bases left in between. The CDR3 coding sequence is TGCAGCGCGACAGGAGCTAAGCAAATGAACACTGAAGCTTTCTTT. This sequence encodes CSATGAKQMNTEAFF.

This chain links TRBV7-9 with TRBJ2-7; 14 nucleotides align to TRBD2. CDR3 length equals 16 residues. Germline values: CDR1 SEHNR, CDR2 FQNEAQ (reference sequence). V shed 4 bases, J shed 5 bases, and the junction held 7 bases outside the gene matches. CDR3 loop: CASSSGTSGSCNEQYF. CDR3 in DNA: TGTGCCAGCAGCTCCGGGACTAGCGGGAGCTGCAACGAGCAGTACTTC.

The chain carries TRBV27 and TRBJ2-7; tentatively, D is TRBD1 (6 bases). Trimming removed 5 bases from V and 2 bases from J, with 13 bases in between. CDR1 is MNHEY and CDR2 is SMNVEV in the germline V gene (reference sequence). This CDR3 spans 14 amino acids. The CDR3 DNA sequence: TGTGCCAGCAGTCCTACAGGGAAGACCTACGAGCAGTACTTC. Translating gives CASSPTGKTYEQYF.

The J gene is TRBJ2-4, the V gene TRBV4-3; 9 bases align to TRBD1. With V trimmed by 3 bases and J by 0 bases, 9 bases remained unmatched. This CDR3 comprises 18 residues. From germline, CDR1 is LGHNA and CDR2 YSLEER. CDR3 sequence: CASSHHTGQGKAKNIQYF. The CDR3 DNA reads TGCGCCAGCAGCCACCATACTGGACAGGGGAAAGCCAAAAACATTCAGTACTTC.

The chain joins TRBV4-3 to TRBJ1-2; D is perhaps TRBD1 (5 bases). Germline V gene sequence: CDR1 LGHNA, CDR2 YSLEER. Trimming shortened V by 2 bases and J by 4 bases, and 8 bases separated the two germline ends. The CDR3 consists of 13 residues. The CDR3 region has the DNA TGCGCCAGCAGCCAAACAGGCCCCTATGGCTACACCTTC. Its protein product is CASSQTGPYGYTF.

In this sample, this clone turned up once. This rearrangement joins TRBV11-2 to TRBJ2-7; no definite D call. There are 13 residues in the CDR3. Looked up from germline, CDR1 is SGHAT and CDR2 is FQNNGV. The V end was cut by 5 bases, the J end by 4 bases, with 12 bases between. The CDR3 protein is CASSQLSRYEQYF. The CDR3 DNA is TGTGCCAGCAGCCAATTGTCACGGTACGAGCAGTACTTC.

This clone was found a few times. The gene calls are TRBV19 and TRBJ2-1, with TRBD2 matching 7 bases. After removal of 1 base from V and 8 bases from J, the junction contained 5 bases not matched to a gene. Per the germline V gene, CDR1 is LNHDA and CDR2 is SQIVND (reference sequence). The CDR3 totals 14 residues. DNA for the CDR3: TGTGCCAGTAGTATAGCGGGAGGAGCTGATGAGCAGTTCTTC. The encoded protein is CASSIAGGADEQFF.

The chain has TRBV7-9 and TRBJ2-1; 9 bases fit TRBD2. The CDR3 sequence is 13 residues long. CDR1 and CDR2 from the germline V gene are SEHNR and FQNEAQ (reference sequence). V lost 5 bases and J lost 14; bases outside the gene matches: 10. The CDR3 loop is CASSPSGAECKFF. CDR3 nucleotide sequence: TGTGCCAGCAGCCCTAGCGGGGCCGAGTGCAAGTTCTTC.

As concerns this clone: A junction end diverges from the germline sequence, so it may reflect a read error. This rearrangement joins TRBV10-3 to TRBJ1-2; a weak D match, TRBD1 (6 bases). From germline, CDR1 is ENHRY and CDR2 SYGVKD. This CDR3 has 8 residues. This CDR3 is CAISDRNF. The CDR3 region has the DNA TGTGCCATCAGCGACAGGAACTTC.

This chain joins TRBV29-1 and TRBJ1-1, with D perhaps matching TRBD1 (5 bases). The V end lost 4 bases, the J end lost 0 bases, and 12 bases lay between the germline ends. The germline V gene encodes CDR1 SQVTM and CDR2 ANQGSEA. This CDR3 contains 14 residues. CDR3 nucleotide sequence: TGCAGCGTTGGACTCAAACAGGTGAACACTGAAGCTTTCTTT. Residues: CSVGLKQVNTEAFF.

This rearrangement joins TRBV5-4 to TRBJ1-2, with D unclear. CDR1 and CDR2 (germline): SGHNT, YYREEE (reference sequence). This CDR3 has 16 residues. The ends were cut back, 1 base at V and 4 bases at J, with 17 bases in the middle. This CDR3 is CASSLRVAGSSYGYTF. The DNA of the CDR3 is TGTGCCAGCAGCTTGCGAGTGGCGGGGTCTAGCTATGGCTACACCTTC.